A selection of T cell receptor beta chains follows, all from one sample in a study of blood T cell repertoires in COVID-19. Using immunoSEQ multiplex PCR, the repertoire was profiled, and TCRdb retains in-frame clones only, with some absent. The repertoire consists of 100,000 or so clones, with 80% to 95% occurring once and the leading ten covering about 2.5%. The sample consisted of peripheral blood. Receptor source: a human donor with active COVID-19. The donor label of this sample is uncertain. Both conserved end residues are part of each CDR3. D genes are given only for firm matches. Not all rows give a size; the values are once, few, many and, for expanded clones, a class.

>TRBD2|-|TRBV3-1/TRBV3-2|TRBJ2-5
CASGTSGGETQYF
TGTGCCAGTGGGACTAGCGGGGGAGAGACCCAGTACTTC
>-|-|TRBV12-3/TRBV12-4|TRBJ1-2
CASSTGSGGYTF
TGTGCCAGCAGCACAGGGTCGGGGGGCTACACCTTC
>-|-|TRBV28|TRBJ1-3
CASGGGPGNTIYF
TGTGCCAGCGGAGGCGGCCCTGGAAACACCATATATTTT
>TRBD1|once|TRBV19|TRBJ1-2
CASSPSAEGAGGYTF
TGTGCCAGTAGTCCCTCGGCGGAGGGGGCTGGGGGCTACACCTTC
>TRBD1|-|TRBV7-9|TRBJ1-1
CASSLAGTANTEAFF
TGTGCCAGCAGCTTAGCGGGGACAGCGAACACTGAAGCTTTCTTT
>TRBD2|-|TRBV5-6|TRBJ2-1
CASNRLAGQGQFF
TGTGCCAGCAATCGGCTAGCGGGGCAGGGGCAGTTCTTC
>-|-|TRBV7-8|TRBJ2-5
CASSLVPQGWRETQYF
TGTGCCAGCAGCTTAGTCCCGCAGGGTTGGCGAGAGACCCAGTACTTC
>TRBD1|-|TRBV19|TRBJ2-7
CATMNRDRGTYEQYF
TGTGCCACCATGAATCGGGACAGGGGCACCTACGAGCAGTACTTC
>TRBD1|-|TRBV29-1|TRBJ2-7
CSVTTGRTGVYEQYF
TGCAGCGTCACCACTGGCCGGACAGGGGTTTACGAGCAGTACTTC
>-|-|TRBV5-1|TRBJ1-1
CASSLNRGNTEAFF
TGCGCCAGCAGCCTGAATAGAGGGAACACTGAAGCTTTCTTT
>-|-|TRBV6-5|TRBJ1-2
CASSPQFPNYGYTF
TGTGCCAGCAGTCCTCAGTTCCCAAACTATGGCTACACCTTC
>TRBD1|few|TRBV6-5|TRBJ2-7
CASRGQTSSYEQYF
TGTGCCAGCAGGGGACAGACCAGCTCCTACGAGCAGTACTTC
>-|-|TRBV11-2|TRBJ2-1
CASSLEWATYNEQFF
TGTGCCAGCAGCTTAGAATGGGCTACTTACAATGAGCAGTTCTTC
>-|-|TRBV25-1|TRBJ1-6
CASSTLLGTRYNSPLHF
TGTGCCAGCAGCACCCTATTAGGGACTAGGTATAATTCACCCCTCCACTTT
>TRBD2|-|TRBV7-8|TRBJ2-7
CASSTNPLAGGDYEQYF
TGTGCCAGCAGCACCAACCCCCTAGCGGGGGGTGACTACGAGCAGTACTTC
>TRBD1|once|TRBV7-6|TRBJ2-2
CASSLNLGQGAKELFF
TGTGCCAGCAGCTTAAACCTGGGACAGGGGGCGAAGGAGCTGTTTTTT
>TRBD1|-|TRBV12-5|TRBJ2-5
CASGWGQDETQYF
TGTGCTAGTGGTTGGGGACAGGATGAGACCCAGTACTTC
>-|-|TRBV28|TRBJ2-1
CASSPHRDTGYNEQFF
TGTGCCAGCAGTCCCCACCGGGACACTGGATACAATGAGCAGTTCTTC
>-|once|TRBV19|TRBJ1-4
CASSKQIPTILEKLFF
TGTGCCAGTAGTAAACAGATCCCGACGATACTCGAAAAACTGTTTTTT
>TRBD1|-|TRBV7-8|TRBJ2-1
CASSPFTGGSYNEQFF
TGTGCCAGCAGCCCCTTCACAGGGGGCTCCTACAATGAGCAGTTCTTC
>-|few|TRBV19|TRBJ1-4
CASSPQAGHYEKLFF
TGTGCCAGTAGTCCCCAGGCAGGGCACTATGAAAAACTGTTTTTT
>-|-|TRBV12-3/TRBV12-4|TRBJ1-3
CASSLLSGNTIYF
TGTGCCAGCAGTTTACTCTCTGGAAACACCATATATTTT
>TRBD1|-|TRBV5-1|TRBJ1-1
CASSWGTANTEAFF
TGCGCCAGCAGCTGGGGGACAGCGAACACTGAAGCTTTCTTT
>TRBD2|-|TRBV19|TRBJ2-3
CASSGGAQDTQYF
TGTGCCAGTAGCGGGGGGGCCCAAGATACGCAGTATTTT
>-|-|TRBV3-1/TRBV3-2|TRBJ1-1
CASSQDHRGMNTEAFF
TGTGCCAGCAGCCAAGATCACCGGGGTATGAACACTGAAGCTTTCTTT